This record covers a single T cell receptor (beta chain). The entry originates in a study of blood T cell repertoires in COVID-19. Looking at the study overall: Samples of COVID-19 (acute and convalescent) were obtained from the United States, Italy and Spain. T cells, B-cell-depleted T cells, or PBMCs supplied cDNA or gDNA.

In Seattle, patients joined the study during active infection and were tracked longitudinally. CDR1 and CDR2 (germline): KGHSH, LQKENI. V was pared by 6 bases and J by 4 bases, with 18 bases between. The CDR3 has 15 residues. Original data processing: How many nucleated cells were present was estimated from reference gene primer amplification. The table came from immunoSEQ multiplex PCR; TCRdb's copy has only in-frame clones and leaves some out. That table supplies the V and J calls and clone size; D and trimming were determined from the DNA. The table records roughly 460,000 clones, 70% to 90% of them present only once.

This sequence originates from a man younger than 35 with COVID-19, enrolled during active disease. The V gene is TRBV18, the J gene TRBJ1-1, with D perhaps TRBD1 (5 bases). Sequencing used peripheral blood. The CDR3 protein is CASSPPGRGITEAFF. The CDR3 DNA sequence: TGTGCCAGCTCCCCCCCAGGGAGGGGTATCACTGAAGCTTTCTTT. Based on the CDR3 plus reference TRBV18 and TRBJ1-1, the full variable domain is NAGVMQNPRHLVRRRGQEARLRCSPMKGHSHVYWYRQLPEEGLKFMVYLQKENIIDESGMPKERFSAEFPKEGPSILRIQQVVRGDSAAYFCASSPPGRGITEAFFGQGTRLTVV.